Below, 30 T cell receptor beta chains from the same sample are listed, as sequenced in a study of naive and memory T cell subsets. Overall study results and limits: A few larger clonotypes appeared in naive repertoires, especially CD8, possibly memory cells re-expressing CD45RA.

Which antigens these TCRs recognize remains unknown. An equimolar mix of two oligonucleotides served as the beta constant-region primer for TRBC1 and TRBC2. Nested alpha and beta constant-region primers with the SP2 primer drove four PCR rounds on ligated cDNA. Each CDR3 protein gets one entry after TCRdb re-called the UMI-ligation and nested PCR reads with MiXCR. The sample carries over 80,000 distinct CDR3 sequences, roughly 10% recorded once. Source material: naive CD4+ T cells from blood. The receptors here all came from a human donor in good health.

The gene calls are TRBV20-1 and TRBJ2-7; D is possibly TRBD1 or TRBD2 (5 bases each). The CDR3 is 12 residues long. Germline V gene lookup returns CDR1 DFQATT and CDR2 SNEGSKA (reference sequence). Trimming took off 7 bases at V and 6 bases at J, with 16 bases between the two ends. CDR3 sequence: CSVVRDGGEQYF. CDR3 bases: TGCAGTGTTGTTCGGGACGGAGGCGAGCAGTACTTC.

This CDR3 reads CASSYQSGATDTQYF. The CDR3 DNA reads TGTGCCAGCAGTTACCAAAGCGGGGCCACAGATACGCAGTATTTT. The rearrangement joins TRBV2 to TRBJ2-3; 7 bases agree with TRBD2. With 5 bases clipped from V and 2 bases from J, the junction kept 7 bases outside the gene matches. Germline CDR1 SNHLY, CDR2 FYNNEI. The length of the CDR3 is 15 residues.

This rearrangement joins TRBV11-2 to TRBJ1-2; 7 bases match TRBD1. The CDR3 contains 15 residues. V was clipped by 5 bases and J by 4 bases; unmatched bases: 10. Germline loops: CDR1 SGHAT, CDR2 FQNNGV. The DNA for the CDR3 is TGTGCCAGCAGCCGGGGACAGTCTTCTACCTATGGCTACACCTTC. Its protein product is CASSRGQSSTYGYTF.

V and J are TRBV6-4 and TRBJ2-3, with a possible D match to TRBD1 (6 bases). There are 14 residues in the CDR3. With 4 bases removed from V and 5 bases from J, the gap between germline ends came to 13 bases. Germline V gene lookup returns CDR1 MRHNA and CDR2 SNTAGT. The DNA for the CDR3 is TGTGCCAGCAGTGTCCAGGGGCCGGGAGATACGCAGTATTTT. Amino acids: CASSVQGPGDTQYF.

The sample holds many counts of this clonotype. The chain combines TRBV20-1 with TRBJ2-3; 8 nucleotides line up with TRBD2. This CDR3 has 15 residues. The germline V gene has CDR1 DFQATT and CDR2 SNEGSKA (reference sequence). The junction had 9 bases not matched to a gene; V was cut back by 6 bases and J by 1 base. The CDR3 DNA sequence: TGCAGTGCCAGTCAAACGCGGGGGGGCACAGATACGCAGTATTTT. Translation: CSASQTRGGTDTQYF.

This chain uses TRBV7-2 with TRBJ2-1; TRBD2 matches 8 bases. Germline CDR1 SGHTA, CDR2 FQGNSA. The CDR3 totals 16 residues. V dropped 5 bases and J dropped 7; count of bases not matched to a gene: 13. The CDR3: CASSRFVAGIENEQFF. The CDR3 nucleotides read TGTGCCAGCAGCCGTTTTGTAGCGGGAATAGAAAATGAGCAGTTCTTC.

The V call is TRBV29-1, the J call TRBJ2-2; the match to TRBD1 covers 7 bases. Trimming removed 7 bases from V and 0 bases from J; junction bases left unmatched: 5. CDR1 is SQVTM, CDR2 ANQGSEA, per germline. The CDR3 sequence is 14 residues long. The CDR3 bases are TGCAGCGCTCTGGGACAGACGAACACCGGGGAGCTGTTTTTT. This sequence encodes CSALGQTNTGELFF.

CDR3 nucleotides: TGTGCCACCAGTGATCTTGGGAAGCAGCTAAACACCGGGGAGCTGTTTTTT. Residues: CATSDLGKQLNTGELFF. The genes are TRBV24-1 and TRBJ2-2; D call uncertain. There are 17 residues in the CDR3. V was clipped by 3 bases and J by 2 bases, with 15 bases between them. Germline CDR1 KGHDR, CDR2 SFDVKD.

This clonotype was counted many times. The chain combines TRBV2 with TRBJ2-1; D is tentatively TRBD1 or TRBD2 (5 bases each). V lost 4 bases and J lost 8, with 12 bases in between. Germline V gene data show CDR1 as SNHLY and CDR2 as FYNNEI. The CDR3 extends over 13 amino acids. CDR3: CASSVRGEHEQFF. Written as DNA, the CDR3 is TGTGCCAGCAGTGTGAGAGGGGAGCATGAGCAGTTCTTC.

This clonotype has a count of ten or more. The rearrangement joins TRBV6-2 or TRBV6-3 to TRBJ2-3; D is uncertain. The germline V gene encodes CDR1 MNHEY and CDR2 SVGEGT. The CDR3 consists of 17 residues. V lost 2 bases to trimming and J lost 4 bases, with 19 bases between them. CDR3 sequence (DNA): TGTGCCAGCAGTTACGGCCACGAGTCCTCAAGCGCAGATACGCAGTATTTT. This translates into CASSYGHESSSADTQYF.

The table lists this clonotype with many counts. The rearrangement joins TRBV10-3 to TRBJ2-4; D remains unclear. CDR1 is ENHRY, CDR2 SYGVKD, per germline. There are 14 residues in the CDR3. V lost 3 bases and J lost 2, with 8 bases in between. For the CDR3, the DNA is TGTGCCATCAGTGATCAGAGATCCAAAAACATTCAGTACTTC. As protein: CAISDQRSKNIQYF.

The chain carries TRBV2 and TRBJ1-5; a weak D match, TRBD1 (5 bases). Trimming removed 4 bases from V and 1 base from J, with 14 bases in between. The length of the CDR3 is 16 residues. Germline V CDR1 and CDR2: SNHLY, FYNNEI. The CDR3 DNA reads TGTGCCAGCAGTGCCAGGCAGGGCTCCAGCAATCAGCCCCAGCATTTT. This translates into CASSARQGSSNQPQHF.

A few counts support this clonotype. The gene calls are TRBV7-6 and TRBJ1-6; D call uncertain. V was clipped by 3 bases and J by 6 bases, with 3 bases between them. The CDR3 runs 12 residues. CDR1 and CDR2 (germline): SGHVS, FNYEAQ. This chain's CDR3 is CASSFLNSPLHF. The CDR3 DNA reads TGTGCCAGCAGCTTTCTTAATTCACCCCTCCACTTT. The full variable domain, with the rest looked up from reference TRBV7-6 and TRBJ1-6, is GAGVSQSPRYKVTKRGQDVALRCDPISGHVSLYWYRQALGQGPEFLTYFNYEAQQDKSGLPNDRFSAERPEGSISTLTIQRTEQRDSAMYRCASSFLNSPLHFGNGTRLTVT.

This clonotype has ten or more counts. The chain employs TRBV29-1 and TRBJ1-1; D gene unclear. CDR1 and CDR2 from the germline V gene are SQVTM and ANQGSEA. This CDR3 region has 12 residues. Trimming stripped 1 base from V and 4 bases from J, with 7 bases between. The CDR3 region is CSVEVWPTEAFF. For the CDR3, the DNA is TGCAGCGTTGAAGTGTGGCCCACTGAAGCTTTCTTT.

Ten or more counts support this clonotype. This chain uses TRBV7-2 with TRBJ2-2; the D gene is possibly TRBD1 (5 bases). Trimming took off 5 bases at V and 3 bases at J, with 16 bases between the two ends. The length of the CDR3 is 16 residues. Germline CDR1 and CDR2: SGHTA and FQGNSA. CDR3 sequence (DNA): TGTGCCAGCAGCCGAGTGGGGCGGAGCGACACCGGGGAGCTGTTTTTT. Protein sequence: CASSRVGRSDTGELFF.

This clonotype has a count of ten or more. The chain combines TRBV20-1 with TRBJ2-7; D is perhaps TRBD1 (5 bases). CDR1 and CDR2 from the germline V gene are DFQATT and SNEGSKA (reference sequence). The length of the CDR3 is 12 residues. Trimming pared 7 bases from V and 1 base from J, leaving 11 bases between. CDR3 DNA sequence: TGCAGTGTCTCGACAGATTCCTACGAGCAGTACTTC. It codes for CSVSTDSYEQYF.

The gene calls are TRBV7-3 and TRBJ1-6, with unresolved D. Trimming cost V 6 bases and J 5 bases, with 8 bases left between them. The germline V gene encodes CDR1 SGHTA and CDR2 FQGTGA. The CDR3 has 13 amino acids. The CDR3 coding sequence is TGTGCCAGCAGGGAACCCGATAATTCACCCCTCCACTTT. Amino acids: CASREPDNSPLHF.

This clonotype showed up just a few times. The chain uses TRBV4-3 and TRBJ1-1, with a tentative D call TRBD1 (5 bases). The CDR3 loop spans 14 amino acids. V was pared by 1 base and J by 1 base, with 7 bases between. CDR1 and CDR2 from the germline V gene are LGHNA and YSLEER. The CDR3: CASSQGQRNTEAFF. The CDR3 DNA is TGCGCCAGCAGCCAAGGACAGCGGAACACTGAAGCTTTCTTT.

This clonotype was picked up a small number of times. The chain joins TRBV7-2 to TRBJ1-6; no firm D call. The ends were cut back, 3 bases at V and 10 bases at J, with 13 bases in the middle. The length of the CDR3 is 14 residues. In germline, CDR1 is SGHTA, CDR2 FQGNSA. This CDR3 reads CASSLKGLTSPLHF. The CDR3 nucleotides read TGTGCCAGCAGCTTGAAAGGGCTCACGTCACCCCTCCACTTT.

In this sample, this clonotype turned up a few times. This chain links TRBV4-3 with TRBJ2-5; D may be TRBD1 or TRBD2 (5 bases each). Between the trimmed V and J ends, which lost 5 bases and 7 bases, there was a span of 14 bases. This CDR3 region has 13 residues. The germline CDR1 and CDR2 sequences are LGHNA and YSLEER. CDR3 coding DNA: TGCGCCAGCAGCTCAAAACCTGGGGGGACCCAGTACTTC. This codes for CASSSKPGGTQYF.

The chain combines TRBV14 with TRBJ2-2; no reliable D call. Germline V gene data show CDR1 as SGHDN and CDR2 as FVKESK. V lost 4 bases to trimming and J lost 4 bases, with 7 bases between them. The CDR3 runs 13 residues. CDR3 bases: TGTGCCAGCAGCCGGATCCCCACCGGGGAGCTGTTTTTT. As protein: CASSRIPTGELFF.

Many counts were recorded for this clonotype. The chain carries TRBV6-2 or TRBV6-3 and TRBJ2-3, with TRBD2 matching over 9 bases. The V segment lost 4 bases and the J segment 1 base; nucleotides outside the gene matches: 6. Germline V gives CDR1 MNHEY, CDR2 SVGEGT. The CDR3 is made up of 16 amino acids. CDR3 loop: CASSFGLAIGTDTQYF. CDR3 in DNA: TGTGCCAGCAGTTTTGGACTAGCGATCGGCACAGATACGCAGTATTTT.

This clonotype occurred a few times. J is TRBJ2-3 and V is TRBV29-1; D gene uncertain. This CDR3 comprises 11 residues. Trimming pared 4 bases from V and 4 bases from J, leaving 6 bases between. Germline lookup yields CDR1 SQVTM and CDR2 ANQGSEA. Here the CDR3 reads CSVVLADTQYF. Written as DNA, the CDR3 is TGCAGCGTTGTATTGGCAGATACGCAGTATTTT.

The sample holds many counts of this clonotype. The CDR3 protein is CASSRTGEQYF. In DNA form, the CDR3 reads TGTGCCAGCAGCCGCACCGGTGAGCAGTATTTT. V and J are TRBV3-1 and TRBJ2-3; D remains ambiguous. V gave up 4 bases and J gave up 11 bases, with 10 bases separating them. Germline CDR1 reads LGHDT; CDR2 reads YNNKEL (reference sequence). The CDR3 is made up of 11 amino acids.

This clonotype has a handful of counts. The V and J genes are TRBV12-3 or TRBV12-4 and TRBJ1-5; D ambiguous. This CDR3 contains 14 residues. The ends were cut back, 5 bases at V and 0 bases at J, with 8 bases in the middle. This CDR3 is CASSPRRSNQPQHF. In nucleotides, the CDR3 is TGTGCCAGCAGTCCGCGGCGTAGCAATCAGCCCCAGCATTTT.

V and J are TRBV6-5 and TRBJ2-5; the D is unclear. CDR3 length: 12 amino acids. Germline-derived CDR1 and CDR2 are MNHEY and SVGAGI. Trimming cost V 5 bases and J 7 bases, with 11 bases left between them. This CDR3 reads CASSIGPSTQYF. The CDR3 DNA sequence: TGTGCCAGCAGTATTGGACCGTCGACCCAGTACTTC.

The table lists this clonotype with a few counts. The V gene is TRBV7-4, the J gene TRBJ2-3; 13 nucleotides agree with TRBD2. J gave up 3 bases and V 2 bases, and 2 bases lay outside the gene matches. Germline V gene data show CDR1 as SGHVT and CDR2 as SQSDAQ. The CDR3 consists of 16 residues. Here the CDR3 DNA reads TGTGCCAGCAGCTTACTGGGACTAGCGGGGACAGATACGCAGTATTTT. Protein: CASSLLGLAGTDTQYF.

V is TRBV3-1 and J is TRBJ2-2; 12 bases match TRBD2. The J segment lost 0 bases and the V segment lost 6 bases, leaving 5 bases of the junction unmatched. CDR1 LGHDT and CDR2 YNNKEL come from the germline V gene (reference sequence). This CDR3 has 17 residues. The CDR3 DNA reads as TGTGCCAGCAGTCGACTAGCGGGAGTGGCGAACACCGGGGAGCTGTTTTTT. This translates into CASSRLAGVANTGELFF.

This clonotype was seen a few times. V and J are TRBV7-2 and TRBJ1-1, with TRBD1 matching over 7 bases. J was trimmed by 6 bases and V by 5 bases; bases with no gene match: 9. The germline gives CDR1 SGHTA, CDR2 FQGNSA. The CDR3 loop spans 14 amino acids. Here the CDR3 DNA reads TGTGCCAGCAGCGCACGACAGGGAATAGCTGAAGCTTTCTTT. Translating it yields CASSARQGIAEAFF.

The chain uses TRBV27 and TRBJ1-5; a weak D match, TRBD1 (6 bases). Germline V gene lookup returns CDR1 MNHEY and CDR2 SMNVEV (reference sequence). The CDR3 has 16 amino acids. V lost 5 bases and J lost 6, with 20 bases in between. For the CDR3, the DNA is TGTGCCAGCAGTCCACAACAGGGTTATTTGGGTCAGCCCCAGCATTTT. Translating gives CASSPQQGYLGQPQHF.